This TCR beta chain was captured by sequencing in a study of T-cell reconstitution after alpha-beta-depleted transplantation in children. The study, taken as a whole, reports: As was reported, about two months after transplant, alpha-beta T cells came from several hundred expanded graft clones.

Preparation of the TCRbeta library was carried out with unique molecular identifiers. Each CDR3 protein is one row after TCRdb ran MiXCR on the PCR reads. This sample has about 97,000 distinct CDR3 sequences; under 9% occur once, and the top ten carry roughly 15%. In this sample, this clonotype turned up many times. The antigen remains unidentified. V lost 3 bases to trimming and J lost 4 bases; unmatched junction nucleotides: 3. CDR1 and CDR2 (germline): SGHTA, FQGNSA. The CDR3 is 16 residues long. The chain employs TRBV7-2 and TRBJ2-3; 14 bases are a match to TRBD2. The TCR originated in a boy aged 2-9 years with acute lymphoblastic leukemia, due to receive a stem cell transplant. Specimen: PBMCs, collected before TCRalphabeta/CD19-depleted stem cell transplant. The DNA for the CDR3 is TGTGCCAGCAGCTTCCTGACTAGCGGGGGGGCAGATACGCAGTATTTT. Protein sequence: CASSFLTSGGADTQYF.